This T cell receptor (beta chain) was identified during a study of cytomegalovirus exposure and HLA in healthy donors (dated by TCRdb to about 2017). In terms of the full investigation: An earlier analysis of about 560 of the donors reported 250 to 300 Gb of sequence data and about 120 million unique TCR beta sequences obtained from around 180 million T cells. In a later genetic analysis, genome-wide SNP genotypes for about three fifths of the 666 donors were used, and that subset was treated as a discovery cohort. The study aimed to test whether cataloging public T cell receptors could reveal signatures of past pathogen exposure. The study used immunosequencing to profile the T cell repertoires of approximately 690 subjects and linked those repertoires to cytomegalovirus serostatus. HLA typing included class I and class II loci at four-digit resolution. The number of typed donors differed by locus: roughly 620-630 for A, B, C, DRB1 and DQB1; approximately 540 for DQA1; fewer than 610 for DPA1; and about 450 for DPB1. All discovery cohort repertoires had been generated using a single sequencing platform. Because of strong linkage in the cohort, a handful of DR-DQ haplotypes were treated as single units for association and clustering. In addition to the first cohort of around 670 subjects, a separate validation cohort of around 110 different subjects was used. Alongside the repertoire data, information on donor age, sex, ethnicity and CMV serostatus was compiled. To study patterns of TCR occurrence, a later analysis re-analyzed previously published TCR beta repertoires from 650 to 750 donors and added high-resolution HLA genotyping. Of the roughly 430 genotyped donors, over 70% fell in the genetic ancestry cluster associated with self-reported Caucasian donors. Around 330 gigabases of sequencing data and roughly 81 million unique TCR sequences made up an early release that covered approximately 650 HLA-typed donors. Across approximately 420 genotyped donors of the cohort, an average of about 220,000 unique TCR beta nucleotide sequences per donor were sequenced, and 15% to 20% of those sequences were non-productive. In an earlier analysis of 550 to 700 of the donors, high-throughput TCR beta sequencing was used to judge whether each TCR beta V gene segment behaved as functional or pseudogenic. Rather than drawing on any new phenotypic data, the later analysis identified candidate immune exposures from TCR beta sequences and the way those sequences occurred across donors. High-throughput TCR immunosequencing, statistical association of individual TCRs with disease status, and machine learning were combined to predict cytomegalovirus infection status.

In regard to this clone: Its specific antigen is unknown. No much larger clone exists at a distance of one base, and base qualities are not known.

What the work shows at the level of the full study, not this receptor alone: When HLA alleles, especially DR and DQ, strongly co-occurred, attributing TCR associations to individual alleles was difficult. Correlated functional status among segregating V segments might reflect linkage disequilibrium, but an unknown experimental factor could not be ruled out. It was suggested by the authors that the approach could potentially be generalized to other disease states and immunological phenotypes. A total of about 150 TCR beta chains were listed by the study as associated with cytomegalovirus. In an earlier analysis of 450 to 750 of the donors, most TCR beta V segments appeared in productive rearrangements about 87% or about 30% of the time, broadly matching IMGT annotations. Compared with equally common non-associated chains, HLA-associated TCR beta chains in a later analysis were more clonally expanded and had lower generation probabilities. A further reported finding was that TCR beta sequences accurately predicted the HLA-A and HLA-B alleles for most subjects in the first cohort. The classifier was reported to diagnose cytomegalovirus status with high specificity and sensitivity in both the original and validation cohorts. Roughly uniform sequencing depth across donors was assumed in presence/absence analyses, although this assumption may not hold. Compared with the roughly 600-donor mean, donors in an Asian-associated ancestry cluster had fewer N-insertions in productive TCRs, according to a later genetic analysis. The 87-base-pair reads could not distinguish some IMGT-functional V segments, including TRBV6-2 and TRBV6-3, so those segments were excluded. This cohort had only TCR beta chains sequenced, and the lack of alpha or paired-chain data limited which features could be detected. At a false discovery rate of 0.05, a later analysis linked 16,000 or so TCR beta sequences to specific HLA alleles. A later analysis found that TCR association rates varied across HLA loci, with DRB1 alleles showing the most associated TCRs and HLA-C alleles the fewest. Across donors, most TCR sequences were observed very rarely, whereas some public TCRs were present in many individuals. The earlier analysis of 587 of the donors excluded around 17 rarely observed V segments, including chromosome 9 orphons, because counts were too low. A later genetic analysis associated a missense DCLRE1C variant with V-gene and J-gene trimming of TCR beta chains, and an independent cohort replicated the association. A cluster of highly shared sequence variants was judged likely to be a technical artifact of the sequencing pipeline. In vitro tests confirmed that three of the cytomegalovirus-associated TCR beta chains recognize cytomegalovirus antigens. Because HLA typing was missing for some donors at each locus, association tests included only the typed subset. Most CMV-associated TCR beta chains appeared to be HLA-restricted in a later analysis, and the HLA associations seemed to be driven largely by CMV exposure. In a later analysis, several top co-occurrence clusters were reported to appear linked to parvovirus B19, influenza, CMV and Epstein-Barr virus. For the cohort, immune exposure information was limited to CMV serostatus.

The cohort comprised 550 to 700 healthy bone marrow donors. At the time of sampling, every cohort member was nominally healthy, though immune exposures that went unrecorded were likely present. The donor was CMV seronegative and was included in the group of over 300 seronegative cohort members. A peripheral blood sample was collected from each donor, and TCR beta sequencing was performed on peripheral blood mononuclear cells. The Qiagen DNeasy Blood Extraction Kit was used to extract genomic DNA from the blood cell samples. Including the terminal cysteine and phenylalanine, the CDR3 comprises 15 residues. Only the CDR3 region is kept as DNA, spanning 45 bases read in frame from base 1. CDR1 is given as MNHEY and CDR2 as SMNVEV, both from the germline V gene (reference sequence). Cut back by 2 bases and 3 bases, the V and J ends lie 14 bases apart. Library preparation was by the immunoSEQ multiplex PCR assay. For the multiplex PCR, a mixture combining 60 forward primers for TCR Vbeta segments and 13 reverse primers for TCR Jbeta segments was used. The CDR3 region of rearranged TCR beta genes was amplified from genomic DNA with a multiplex PCR assay. Amplified TCR beta libraries were sequenced as 87-base-pair reads on the Illumina HiSeq System. In the paper's pipeline: A later analysis tallied roughly 76 million unique TCR beta chains across the 666 repertoires, and approximately 11 million of those chains were shared by two or more donors. A nearest-neighbor algorithm error-corrected the raw reads and collapsed the reads into unique sequences, merging closely related sequences to remove PCR and sequencing errors. To assign V, D and J gene segments, CDR3 sequences were aligned to IMGT reference sequences. For a sequence to be retained, a match of at least six nucleotides was required to both a V gene segment and a J gene segment. A rearrangement was called productive if the CDR3 had no stop codons and remained in frame with V and J, and every other rearrangement was called non-productive. CDR3 was defined according to IMGT convention as the region running from the second conserved V-encoded cysteine to the conserved J-encoded phenylalanine. Sequences without an unambiguous match to a single V gene segment were excluded from the earlier analysis of 450 to 650 of the donors. An earlier analysis of 587 of the donors classified V segments as functional when productive rearrangements were above 56.7% and as segregating when the standard deviation between donors was above 5%. A statistical classification framework was built for diagnosing cytomegalovirus status from the catalog of TCR beta chain sequences. V and J gene assignment, in a later analysis, came from comparing TCR nucleotide sequences with IMGT/GENE-DB human TR gene sequences. Using the TCRdist pipeline, a later analysis assigned CDR3 sequences along with most-parsimonious VDJ recombination scenarios. In a later analysis, each TCR beta chain was defined by its CDR3 amino acid sequence together with its V-gene family, and reads without a unique V-gene family were excluded. A later analysis removed several hundred highly shared, low-generation-probability nucleotide sequences to deal with suspected cross-contamination and a sequencing artifact. A later analysis calculated a clonal expansion index for each public chain from normalized within-repertoire ranks of inferred template counts. A later analysis computed generation probabilities with a VDJ recombination model fitted to out-of-frame rearrangements, and checked the results against IGoR. A later analysis scored TCR-TCR, TCR-HLA and TCR-CMV co-occurrence with hypergeometric tests, applying a repertoire-size bias correction to TCR pairs. To estimate false discovery rates, a later analysis permuted the HLA or CMV assignments 20 times. A later analysis grouped co-occurring TCRs with DBSCAN, adding TCRdist sequence similarity when clustering within HLA-allele-positive subsets. Repertoires with fewer than 30,000 or more than 120,000 public chains were left out of co-occurrence clustering, as were a handful of repertoires with anomalous nucleotide sharing. TCRdb obtained this table from immuneACCESS and retained in-frame rearrangements with V and J assigned. These tables miss some clones; where compared with another copy, unresolved V genes account for less than half of the shortfall, and the remainder is unexplained. V, J and clone size were drawn from that table, and D and trimming were deduced from the DNA. Within this sample are about 180,000 clones, with about 80% of them counted one time only. The ten largest clones take up about 1.5% of the sample.

The sequence was collected from a young man in good health and CMV-seronegative. Sample: PBMCs. The chain joins TRBV27 to TRBJ2-7, with TRBD1 perhaps the D gene, on 6 matching bases. The CDR3 sequence is CASSLRGYGVYEQYF. The sequenced DNA: TGTGCCAGCAGTTTAAGGGGGTATGGGGTCTACGAGCAGTACTTC.